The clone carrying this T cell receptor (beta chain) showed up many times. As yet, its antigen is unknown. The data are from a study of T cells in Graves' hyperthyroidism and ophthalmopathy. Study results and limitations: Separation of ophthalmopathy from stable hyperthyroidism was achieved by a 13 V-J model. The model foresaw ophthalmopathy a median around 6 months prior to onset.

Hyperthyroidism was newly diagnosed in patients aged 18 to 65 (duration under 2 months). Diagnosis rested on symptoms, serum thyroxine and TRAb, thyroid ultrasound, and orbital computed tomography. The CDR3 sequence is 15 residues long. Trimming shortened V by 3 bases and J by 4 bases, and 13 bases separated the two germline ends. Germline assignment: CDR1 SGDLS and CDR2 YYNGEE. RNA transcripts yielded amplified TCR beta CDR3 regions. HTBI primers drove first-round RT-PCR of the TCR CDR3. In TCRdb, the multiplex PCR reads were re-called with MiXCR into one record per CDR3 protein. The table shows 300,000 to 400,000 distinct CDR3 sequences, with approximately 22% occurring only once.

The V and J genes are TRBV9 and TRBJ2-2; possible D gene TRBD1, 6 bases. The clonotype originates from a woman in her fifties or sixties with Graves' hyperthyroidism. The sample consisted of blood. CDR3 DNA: TGTGCCAGCAGCGCAGGGGTAGCAGGCACCGGGGAGCTGTTTTTT. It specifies CASSAGVAGTGELFF.